The clone carrying this T cell receptor beta chain has only one observation. This entry belongs to a study of blood T cell repertoires in COVID-19. Measured with immunoSEQ multiplex PCR; TCRdb has only the in-frame clones, and not every one. Here the sample spans about 45,000 clones, approximately 90% being singletons. The CDR3 is 16 amino acids. CDR1 is WNHNN, CDR2 SYGVQD, per germline (reference sequence). Trimming took 3 bases from V and 9 from J; bases not matched to a gene: 10. The source of this sequence is a woman over 75 in a cohort sampled during active or convalescent COVID-19. The sample comprised peripheral blood. The rearrangement uses TRBV10-1 and TRBJ2-1; 11 nucleotides agree with TRBD2. The CDR3 loop reads CASSDSSSGGAGEQFF. The CDR3 nucleotides read TGCGCCAGCAGTGATAGTAGTAGCGGGGGGGCCGGTGAGCAGTTCTTC.